What follows are 23 T cell receptor beta chains derived from one specimen sequenced in a study of shared clonotypes between healthy human individuals. Data came from immunoSEQ multiplex PCR; TCRdb stores just in-frame clones and leaves some out. The sample carries 2 million to 2.5 million clones, roughly 95% recorded once. Sequenced sample: naive CD4+ T cells sorted from blood. Subset meaning: CD45RA+ positively selected. These receptors originate from a man aged 18-30 years in good health.

Here the CDR3 reads CASSVGLAGVGQETQYF. CDR3 nucleotides: TGTGCCAGCAGCGTAGGGCTAGCGGGAGTTGGGCAAGAGACCCAGTACTTC. J is TRBJ2-5 and V is TRBV9, with TRBD2 matching over 10 bases. This CDR3 comprises 17 residues. The V segment lost 0 bases and the J segment 2 bases; nucleotides outside the gene matches: 7. The germline gives CDR1 SGDLS, CDR2 YYNGEE.

The chain uses TRBV18 and TRBJ2-3, with D uncertain. From germline, CDR1 is KGHSH and CDR2 LQKENI. This CDR3 has 14 amino acids. Trimming cost V 3 bases and J 4 bases, with 11 bases left between them. CDR3 loop: CASSPVKGSDTQYF. CDR3 sequence (DNA): TGTGCCAGCTCACCCGTGAAGGGCTCAGATACGCAGTATTTT.

The chain employs TRBV6-5 and TRBJ2-1; unclear D gene. V lost 5 bases to trimming and J lost 6 bases, with 17 bases between them. Germline V CDR1 and CDR2: MNHEY, SVGAGI. This CDR3 is 15 amino acids long. Here the CDR3 DNA reads TGTGCCAGCAGTCAACCGGGCCTCCCCCTCAATGAGCAGTTCTTC. Protein product: CASSQPGLPLNEQFF.

The chain has TRBV4-1 and TRBJ2-5; D is perhaps TRBD1 (6 bases). The CDR3 is made up of 15 amino acids. V was clipped by 9 bases and J by 1 base, with 18 bases between them. The V gene's germline CDR1 is MGHRA and CDR2 YSYEKL. Here the CDR3 DNA reads TGCGCCAGTGGTAAAGGAGGACAGCTCCAAGAGACCCAGTACTTC. Translating it yields CASGKGGQLQETQYF.

The chain is built from TRBV12-5 and TRBJ1-1; the D gene is possibly TRBD1 (6 bases). V gave up 7 bases and J gave up 4 bases, with 13 bases separating them. The CDR3 runs 13 residues. The germline V gene has CDR1 LGHNT and CDR2 FRNRAP. CDR3 amino acids: CASVAGQGTEAFF. CDR3 in DNA: TGTGCTAGTGTTGCGGGACAAGGCACTGAAGCTTTCTTT.

CDR3 in amino acids: CASSIAGTEKLFF. For the CDR3, the DNA is TGTGCCAGTAGCATCGCTGGGACGGAAAAACTGTTTTTT. The chain employs TRBV19 and TRBJ1-4; possibly TRBD1 for D (5 bases). The CDR3 runs 13 residues. V lost 6 bases, J lost 8 bases, and 13 bases lay in between. Germline assignment: CDR1 LNHDA and CDR2 SQIVND (reference sequence).

About this clone itself: At the DNA level, this CDR3 is encoded by other sequences in the same sample as well. The rearrangement uses TRBV5-1 and TRBJ2-5; D unclear. Deletions cut 4 bases from V and 2 bases from J, with 6 bases between. The length of the CDR3 is 12 residues. In germline, CDR1 is SGHRS, CDR2 YFSETQ. CDR3 protein: CASSNPQETQYF. The DNA for the CDR3 is TGCGCCAGCAGCAACCCGCAAGAGACCCAGTACTTC.

The chain carries TRBV6-1 and TRBJ2-1; a possible D gene is TRBD2 (6 bases). The V gene's germline CDR1 is MNHNS and CDR2 SASEGT. V was shortened by 1 base and J by 4 bases, with 8 bases between the two germline ends. The CDR3 is 14 amino acids. Here the CDR3 DNA reads TGTGCCAGCAGTGAAGTTGCGGGGTACAATGAGCAGTTCTTC. Translation gives CASSEVAGYNEQFF.

This clone was seen a handful of times. This rearrangement joins TRBV6-5 to TRBJ1-6; 7 bases fit TRBD1. The germline V gene encodes CDR1 MNHEY and CDR2 SVGAGI. With V trimmed by 2 bases and J by 10 bases, 5 bases remained unmatched. The CDR3 is 14 residues long. In DNA form, the CDR3 reads TGTGCCAGCAGTTACGACAGGGTTAAGTCACCCCTCCACTTT. It encodes CASSYDRVKSPLHF.

For this clone: The same CDR3 can be traced to other DNA sequences in this sample. The chain is built from TRBV5-1 and TRBJ2-1; D unclear. This CDR3 contains 15 residues. Trimming pared 4 bases from V and 0 bases from J, leaving 11 bases between. CDR1 SGHRS and CDR2 YFSETQ come from the germline V gene. The CDR3 bases are TGCGCCAGCAGCCCTAGGACGAGCTCCTACAATGAGCAGTTCTTC. This codes for CASSPRTSSYNEQFF.

The chain recombines TRBV29-1 with TRBJ1-1; 8 bases align to TRBD1. The CDR3 consists of 11 residues. The V gene's germline CDR1 is SQVTM and CDR2 ANQGSEA. J was trimmed by 4 bases and V by 7 bases; bases with no gene match: 2. This CDR3 is CSADRATEAFF. The CDR3 DNA reads as TGCAGCGCGGACAGGGCCACTGAAGCTTTCTTT.

V gene TRBV30 combines with J gene TRBJ1-6; D perhaps matches TRBD1 (5 bases). Trimming removed 2 bases from V and 13 bases from J, with 18 bases in between. CDR1 and CDR2 (germline): GTSNPN, SVGIG (reference sequence). The length of the CDR3 is 14 residues. The CDR3 DNA follows: TGTGCCTGGAGTCAAGGGACCGCAGAAGGCCCCCTCCACTTT. Translating it yields CAWSQGTAEGPLHF.

This clone was seen once. The chain recombines TRBV6-5 with TRBJ2-7, with D perhaps matching TRBD1 or TRBD2 (5 bases each). V was cut by 6 bases and J by 8 bases, with 14 bases left in between. The length of the CDR3 is 12 residues. CDR1 and CDR2 (germline): MNHEY, SVGAGI. Here the CDR3 DNA reads TGTGCCAGCAGACCCCTCCGGGGCCAGCAGTACTTC. Amino acids: CASRPLRGQQYF.

The rearrangement uses TRBV7-2 and TRBJ2-1, with a weak D call TRBD2 (6 bases). This CDR3 is built from 11 residues. Germline lookup yields CDR1 SGHTA and CDR2 FQGNSA. The ends were cut back, 8 bases at V and 9 bases at J, with 11 bases in the middle. The CDR3 DNA is TGTGCCAGCGCTCTAGCGACTGAGCAGTTCTTC. This codes for CASALATEQFF.

The rearrangement links TRBV27 to TRBJ2-7, with a tentative D call TRBD1 (6 bases). This CDR3 region has 12 residues. The germline V and J ends were trimmed by 5 bases and 9 bases, with 14 bases remaining between them. The germline V gene has CDR1 MNHEY and CDR2 SMNVEV (reference sequence). The CDR3 here is CASSTTGMGQYF. CDR3 nucleotide sequence: TGTGCCAGCAGTACCACAGGGATGGGGCAGTACTTC.

This clone came up once. The rearrangement links TRBV6-1 to TRBJ1-1, with D possibly TRBD1 on 6 matching bases. Germline lookup yields CDR1 MNHNS and CDR2 SASEGT. Between the trimmed V and J ends, which lost 2 bases and 3 bases, there was a span of 22 bases. The CDR3 contains 18 residues. CDR3 amino acids: CASSELDGFPGVDTEAFF. For the CDR3, the DNA is TGTGCCAGCAGTGAATTGGATGGTTTCCCAGGGGTGGACACTGAAGCTTTCTTT.

This sequence joins TRBV7-8 and TRBJ1-2, with a possible D match to TRBD1 (5 bases). Germline CDR1 and CDR2: SGHVS and FQNEAQ. The CDR3 is 14 residues long. V shed 1 base and J shed 7 bases, with 13 bases lying between them. CDR3 amino acids: CASSLGWGSGGYTF. CDR3 bases: TGTGCCAGCAGCTTAGGTTGGGGGTCGGGTGGCTACACCTTC.

About this clone itself: Different DNA sequences within this sample yield the same CDR3. The rearrangement links TRBV6-5 to TRBJ2-3; possibly TRBD1 for D (6 bases). The V end lost 6 bases, the J end lost 0 bases, and 7 bases lay between the germline ends. There are 13 residues in the CDR3. Germline V gene lookup returns CDR1 MNHEY and CDR2 SVGAGI. CDR3 nucleotide sequence: TGTGCCAGCAGGGGACAAAGCACAGATACGCAGTATTTT. This translates into CASRGQSTDTQYF.

Comments on this clone: Within the sample, other DNA sequences also encode this same CDR3. The genes are TRBV10-3 and TRBJ1-1, with D hard to call. The germline V gene has CDR1 ENHRY and CDR2 SYGVKD. The V gene lost 2 bases and the J gene lost 1 base, with 2 bases spanning the gap. The CDR3 length is 12 residues. The CDR3: CAISEGNTEAFF. DNA of the CDR3: TGTGCCATCAGTGAGGGGAACACTGAAGCTTTCTTT.

The chain combines TRBV5-6 with TRBJ1-6; D is unresolved. Looked up from germline, CDR1 is SGHDT and CDR2 is YYEEEE. V lost 2 bases and J lost 3, with 12 bases in between. The CDR3 length is 16 residues. CDR3 nucleotide sequence: TGTGCCAGCAGCTTAGCCGCCGTGAACTATAATTCACCCCTCCACTTT. This translates into CASSLAAVNYNSPLHF.

V gene TRBV11-2 combines with J gene TRBJ2-7; perhaps TRBD1 as D (5 bases). This CDR3 is built from 17 residues. V lost 4 bases to trimming and J lost 2 bases, with 21 bases between them. Germline V lookup: CDR1 SGHAT, CDR2 FQNNGV. The CDR3 sequence is CASSSPAPTAPTYEQYF. The CDR3 nucleotides read TGTGCCAGCAGCTCACCCGCCCCGACAGCGCCCACCTACGAGCAGTACTTC.

This clone was recorded once. V gene TRBV5-6 combines with J gene TRBJ1-1; the match to TRBD1 covers 8 bases. Germline CDR1 SGHDT, CDR2 YYEEEE. V dropped 3 bases and J dropped 1; count of bases not matched to a gene: 5. The CDR3 totals 15 residues. The CDR3 loop is CASSWGDRGNTEAFF. DNA for the CDR3: TGTGCCAGCAGCTGGGGAGACAGGGGGAACACTGAAGCTTTCTTT.

V and J are TRBV7-2 and TRBJ2-1; D is unclear. The CDR3 consists of 16 residues. Germline loops: CDR1 SGHTA, CDR2 FQGNSA. The V end lost 1 base, the J end lost 0 bases, and 10 bases lay between the germline ends. CDR3 region: CASSLVYELSYNEQFF. CDR3 DNA sequence: TGTGCCAGCAGCTTAGTGTATGAGCTCTCCTACAATGAGCAGTTCTTC.